This T cell receptor beta chain is from a study of CD8+ T cells in alopecia areata. General observations from the study: The study found that many expanded lesional clones persisted in scalp and blood during tofacitinib. Tofacitinib produced a significant decrease in scalp clonality and in expanded CD8+ clones among the top 100.

V dropped 5 bases and J dropped 1 base, with 6 bases sitting between them. This CDR3 has 13 amino acids. CDR1 is SGHTA, CDR2 FQGNSA, per germline. Treatment indicated: oral pan-JAK inhibitor, 5-10 mg twice daily. The authors extracted RNA and reverse transcribed it into cDNA as the sequencing template. Measured with immunoSEQ multiplex PCR; TCRdb has only the in-frame clones, and not every one. Here the sample spans fewer than 200,000 clones, about 61% being singletons. This clone showed up many times. Antigen unknown. This clonotype was obtained from a human donor with alopecia areata. The sequencing here drew on CD4+ T cells sorted from blood, taken between weeks 55 and 65, from a patient treated with tofacitinib. This chain uses TRBV7-2 with TRBJ1-5; no firm D call. Here the CDR3 DNA reads TGTGCCAGCAGCCTACAGAGCAATCAGCCCCAGCATTTT. Translation gives CASSLQSNQPQHF. The entire variable domain, with the rest obtained from reference TRBV7-2 and TRBJ1-5, is as follows: GAGVSQSPSNKVTEKGKDVELRCDPISGHTALYWYRQSLGQGLEFLIYFQGNSAPDKSGLPSDRFSAERTGGSVSTLTIQRTQQEDSAVYLCASSLQSNQPQHFGDGTRLSIL.